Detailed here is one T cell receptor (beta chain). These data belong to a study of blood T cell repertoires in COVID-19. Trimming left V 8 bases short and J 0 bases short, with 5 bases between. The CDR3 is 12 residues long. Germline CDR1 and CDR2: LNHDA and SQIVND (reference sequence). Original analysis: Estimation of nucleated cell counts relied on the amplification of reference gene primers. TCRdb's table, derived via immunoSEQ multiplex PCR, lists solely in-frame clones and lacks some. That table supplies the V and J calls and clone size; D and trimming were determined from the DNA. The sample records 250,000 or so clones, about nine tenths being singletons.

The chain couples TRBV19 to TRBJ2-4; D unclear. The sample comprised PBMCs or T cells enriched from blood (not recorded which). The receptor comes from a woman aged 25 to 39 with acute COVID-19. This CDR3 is CASSLAKNIQYF. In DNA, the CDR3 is TGTGCCAGTTCCCTAGCCAAAAACATTCAGTACTTC.